Listed below are T cell receptor beta chains from one sample, sequenced in a study of blood T cell repertoires in COVID-19. TCRdb's table, derived via immunoSEQ multiplex PCR, lists solely in-frame clones and lacks some. The repertoire consists of some 220,000 clones, with roughly 85% occurring once and the leading ten covering around 2.5%. The source material was peripheral blood. The receptors here all came from an older woman with COVID-19, enrolled during active disease. CDR3s include the opening cysteine and the closing phenylalanine or tryptophan. D genes are given only for firm matches. Part of the rows lack a size; the others show once, few, many or a class for expanded clones.

TRBJ2-1 | TRBV3-1/TRBV3-2 | few | - | 16 | CASSQPLGVGYNEQFF | TGTGCCAGCAGCCAACCACTAGGAGTGGGTTACAATGAGCAGTTCTTC
TRBJ2-6 | TRBV7-6 | once | - | 14 | CASSSYSGANVLTF | TGTGCCAGCAGCTCCTACTCTGGGGCCAACGTCCTGACTTTC
TRBJ1-1 | TRBV7-2 | - | - | 14 | CASSLSEGSTEAFF | TGTGCCAGCAGCTTATCGGAGGGGAGCACTGAAGCTTTCTTT
TRBJ2-7 | TRBV5-6 | few | TRBD1 | 16 | CASSLAAGTGSYEQYF | TGTGCCAGCAGCTTGGCCGCCGGGACAGGGTCCTACGAGCAGTACTTC
TRBJ1-1 | TRBV29-1 | - | TRBD1 | 13 | CSVQTGGNTEAFF | TGCAGCGTACAGACAGGGGGCAACACTGAAGCTTTCTTT
TRBJ2-1 | TRBV5-8 | once | - | 15 | CASSLGTSNYNEQFF | TGTGCCAGCAGCTTGGGGACATCTAACTACAATGAGCAGTTCTTC
TRBJ2-5 | TRBV5-4 | - | - | 13 | CASSFRQQETQYF | TGTGCCAGCAGCTTTCGACAGCAAGAGACCCAGTACTTC
TRBJ2-1 | TRBV27 | - | TRBD1 | 16 | CASSSLQGVDRNEQFF | TGTGCCAGCAGTTCGTTACAGGGGGTGGATCGCAATGAGCAGTTCTTC
TRBJ2-3 | TRBV7-8 | - | - | 13 | CAGAEALTDTQYF | TGTGCCGGGGCTGAGGCCCTCACAGATACGCAGTATTTT
TRBJ1-2 | TRBV6-5 | - | - | 14 | CASRDFRGAYGYTF | TGTGCCAGCAGAGATTTTCGTGGGGCTTATGGCTACACCTTC
TRBJ1-6 | TRBV7-3 | - | - | 15 | CASSLSPGADSPLHF | TGTGCCAGCAGCTTAAGTCCAGGTGCTGATTCACCCCTCCACTTT
TRBJ1-6 | TRBV4-3 | - | TRBD1 | 14 | CASSQGQGVSPLHF | TGCGCCAGCAGCCAAGGACAGGGTGTCTCACCCCTCCACTTT
TRBJ1-1 | TRBV6-5 | - | - | 14 | CASTSSGGASEAFF | TGTGCCAGCACCTCGAGTGGCGGAGCATCTGAAGCTTTCTTT
TRBJ2-3 | TRBV5-1 | - | TRBD2 | 16 | CASSRGLAGVGDTQYF | TGCGCCAGCAGCCGAGGACTAGCGGGGGTTGGAGATACGCAGTATTTT
TRBJ1-3 | TRBV7-9 | - | - | 14 | CASSLLWQGNTIYF | TGTGCCAGCAGCTTACTTTGGCAGGGAAACACCATATATTTT
TRBJ1-5 | TRBV19 | once | TRBD1 | 15 | CASSAGTGETQPQHF | TGTGCCAGTAGCGCCGGGACAGGGGAAACTCAGCCCCAGCATTTT
TRBJ2-5 | TRBV5-4 | - | - | 13 | CASSLVSGETQYF | TGTGCCAGCAGCTTGGTTAGCGGAGAGACCCAGTACTTC
TRBJ1-1 | TRBV7-2 | - | TRBD1 | 18 | CASSLDTVGDRGDTEAFF | TGTGCCAGCAGCTTAGACACGGTGGGGGACAGGGGAGACACTGAAGCTTTCTTT
TRBJ2-5 | TRBV7-2 | once | - | 14 | CASSSPPGQETQYF | TGTGCCAGCAGCTCCCCCCCCGGCCAAGAGACCCAGTACTTC
TRBJ1-2 | TRBV6-2/TRBV6-3 | - | TRBD1 | 13 | CASSRQGSEGYTF | TGTGCCAGCAGTCGACAGGGATCTGAGGGCTACACCTTC
TRBJ2-1 | TRBV7-9 | - | TRBD1 | 11 | CASSPDRIEFF | TGTGCCAGCAGCCCGGACAGGATTGAGTTCTTC
TRBJ2-7 | TRBV15 | - | - | 15 | CATSRDSGTSYEQYF | TGTGCCACCAGCAGAGATTCAGGAACCTCCTACGAGCAGTACTTC
TRBJ1-1 | TRBV5-4 | - | TRBD1 | 13 | CASSRQGLTEAFF | TGTGCCAGCAGCCGACAGGGATTGACTGAAGCTTTCTTT
TRBJ2-7 | TRBV19 | few | TRBD2 | 16 | CASSTTSGGDSYEQYF | TGTGCCAGTAGTACGACTAGCGGGGGCGACTCCTACGAGCAGTACTTC